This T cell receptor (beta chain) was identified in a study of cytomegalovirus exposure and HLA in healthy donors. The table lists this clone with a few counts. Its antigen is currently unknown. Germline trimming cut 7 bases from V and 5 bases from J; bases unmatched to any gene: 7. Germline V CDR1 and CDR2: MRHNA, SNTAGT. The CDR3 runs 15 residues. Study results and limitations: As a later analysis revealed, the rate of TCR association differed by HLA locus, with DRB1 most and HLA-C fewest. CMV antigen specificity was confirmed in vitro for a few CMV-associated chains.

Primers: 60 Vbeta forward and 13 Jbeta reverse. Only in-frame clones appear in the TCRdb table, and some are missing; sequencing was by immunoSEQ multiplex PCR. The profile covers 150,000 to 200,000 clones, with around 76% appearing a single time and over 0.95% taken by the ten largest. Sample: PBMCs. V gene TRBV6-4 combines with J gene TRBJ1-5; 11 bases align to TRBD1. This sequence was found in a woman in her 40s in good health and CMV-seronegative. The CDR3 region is CASNIGTGGHQPQHF. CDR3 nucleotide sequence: TGTGCCAGCAACATCGGGACAGGGGGGCATCAGCCCCAGCATTTT.